The clone carrying this TCR beta chain turned up a few times. Its antigen remains unidentified. MiXCR, applied by TCRdb to the 5' RACE reads, yields one record per CDR3 protein. This sample carries around 420,000 distinct CDR3 sequences, 20% to 25% of them seen once, and the ten largest clones take 7% to 9.5%. Germline loops: CDR1 MNHNS, CDR2 SASEGT. V lost 7 bases to trimming and J lost 2 bases, with 11 bases between them. CDR3 length: 13 amino acids. The data stem from a study of T-cell memory formation after mild COVID-19. General study findings and limits: Contracting clones, day 15 to 85, had balanced CD4/CD8, and later expanders favored CD4+. Confirmation was lacking for SARS-CoV-2 specificity of second-wave clones that peaked on day 37. Chiefly within CM and EM were the contracting CD4+ clones; CD8+ ones were within EMRA. Pre-infection memory held some responding clones, suggesting pre-existing cross-reactive T cells responded.

The rearrangement uses TRBV6-1 and TRBJ2-5; either TRBD1 or TRBD2 may fit D (5 bases each). Sequencing used PBMCs or a T cell subset sorted from them (not recorded which). This receptor was obtained from an adult woman who had mild COVID-19 (a few samples of this study predate the infection). Cell type and time point are not known. The CDR3, as DNA: TGTGCCAGCAAGAGGGGTTCGCAAGAGACCCAGTACTTC. Its translation is CASKRGSQETQYF.